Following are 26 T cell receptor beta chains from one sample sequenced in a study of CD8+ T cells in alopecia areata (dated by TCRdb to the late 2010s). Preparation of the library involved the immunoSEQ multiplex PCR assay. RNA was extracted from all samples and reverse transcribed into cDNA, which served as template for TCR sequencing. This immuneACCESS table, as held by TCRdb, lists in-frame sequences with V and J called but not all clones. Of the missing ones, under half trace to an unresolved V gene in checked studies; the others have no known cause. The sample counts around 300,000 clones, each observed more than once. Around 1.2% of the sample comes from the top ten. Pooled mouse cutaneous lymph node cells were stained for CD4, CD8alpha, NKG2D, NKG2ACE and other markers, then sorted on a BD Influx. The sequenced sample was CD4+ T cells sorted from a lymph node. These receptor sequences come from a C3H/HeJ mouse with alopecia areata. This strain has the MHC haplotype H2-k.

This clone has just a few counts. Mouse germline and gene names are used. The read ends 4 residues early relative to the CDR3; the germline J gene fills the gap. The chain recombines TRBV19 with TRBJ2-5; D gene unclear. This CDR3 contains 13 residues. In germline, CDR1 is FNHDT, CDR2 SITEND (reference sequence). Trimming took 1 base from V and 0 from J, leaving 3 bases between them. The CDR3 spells CASSITNQDTQYF. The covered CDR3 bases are TGTGCCAGCAGTATAACTAACCAAGAC.

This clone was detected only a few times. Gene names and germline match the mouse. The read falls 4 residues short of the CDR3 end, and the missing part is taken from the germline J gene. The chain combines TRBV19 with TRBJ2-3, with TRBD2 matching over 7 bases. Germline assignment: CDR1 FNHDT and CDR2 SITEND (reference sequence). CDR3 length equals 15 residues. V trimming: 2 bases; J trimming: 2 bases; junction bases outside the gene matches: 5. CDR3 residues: CASSIPGGFAETLYF. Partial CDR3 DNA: TGTGCCAGCAGTATCCCGGGGGGGTTTGCAGAA.

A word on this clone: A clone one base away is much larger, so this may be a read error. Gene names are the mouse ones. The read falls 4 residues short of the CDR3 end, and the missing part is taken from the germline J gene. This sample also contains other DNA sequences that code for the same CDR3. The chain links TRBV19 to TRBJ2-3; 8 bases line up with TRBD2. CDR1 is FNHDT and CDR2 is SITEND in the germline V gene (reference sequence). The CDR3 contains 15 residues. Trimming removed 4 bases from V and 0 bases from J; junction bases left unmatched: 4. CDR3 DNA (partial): TGTGCCAGCAGTCGTACTGGGGGTAGTGCAGAA. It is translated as CASSRTGGSAE. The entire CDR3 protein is CASSRTGGSAETLYF.

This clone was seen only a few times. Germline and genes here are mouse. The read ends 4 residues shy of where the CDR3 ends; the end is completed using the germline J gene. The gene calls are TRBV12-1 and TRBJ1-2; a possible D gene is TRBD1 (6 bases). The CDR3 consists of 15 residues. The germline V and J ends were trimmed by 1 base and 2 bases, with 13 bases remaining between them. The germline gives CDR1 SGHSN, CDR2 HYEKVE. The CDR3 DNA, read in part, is TGTGCCAGCTCTCTAGGGGGGGCGAGCAACTCC. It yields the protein CASSLGGASNS. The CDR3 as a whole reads CASSLGGASNSDYTF. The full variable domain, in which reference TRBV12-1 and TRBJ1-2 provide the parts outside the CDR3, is DSGVVQSPRHIIKEKGGRSVLTCIPISGHSNVVWYQQTLGKELKFLIQHYEKVERDKGFLPSRFSVQQFDDYHSEMNMSALELEDSAMYFCASSLGGASNSDYTFGSGTRLLVI.

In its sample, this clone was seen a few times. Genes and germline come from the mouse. Partial CDR3 DNA: TGCACCTGCAGTGCAGAGCACACGAATGCT. Translating gives CTCSAEHTNA. The CDR3 as a whole reads CTCSAEHTNAEQFF. The chain joins TRBV1 to TRBJ2-1; D remains unclear. The CDR3 end falls 4 residues outside the read, so it is completed with the germline J gene. The CDR3 has 14 residues. Trimming took off 0 bases at V and 5 bases at J, with 8 bases between the two ends. CDR1 and CDR2 from the germline V gene are NSQYPW and LRSPGD (reference sequence).

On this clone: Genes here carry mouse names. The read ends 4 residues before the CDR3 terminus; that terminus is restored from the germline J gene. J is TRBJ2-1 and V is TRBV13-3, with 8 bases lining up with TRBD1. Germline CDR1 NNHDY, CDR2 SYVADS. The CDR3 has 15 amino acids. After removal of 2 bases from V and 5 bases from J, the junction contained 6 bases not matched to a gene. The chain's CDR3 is CASSDGQGRNAEQFF. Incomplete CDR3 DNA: TGTGCCAGCAGTGACGGACAGGGTCGAAATGCT.

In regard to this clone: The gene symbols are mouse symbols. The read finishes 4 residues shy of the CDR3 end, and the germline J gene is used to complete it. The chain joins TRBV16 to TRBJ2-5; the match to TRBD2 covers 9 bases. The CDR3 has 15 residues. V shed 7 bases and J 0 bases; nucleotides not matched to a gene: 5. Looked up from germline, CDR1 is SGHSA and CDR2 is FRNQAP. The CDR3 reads CASILGGVNQDTQYF. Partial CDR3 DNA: TGTGCAAGCATCCTGGGGGGGGTTAACCAAGAC.

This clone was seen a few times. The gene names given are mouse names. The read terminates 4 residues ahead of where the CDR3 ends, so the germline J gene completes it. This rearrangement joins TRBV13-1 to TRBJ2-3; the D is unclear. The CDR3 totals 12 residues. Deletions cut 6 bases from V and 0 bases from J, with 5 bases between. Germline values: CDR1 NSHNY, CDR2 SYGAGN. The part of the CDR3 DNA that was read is TGTGCCAGCAAAAAGAGTGCAGAA. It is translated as CASKKSAE. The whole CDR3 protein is CASKKSAETLYF.

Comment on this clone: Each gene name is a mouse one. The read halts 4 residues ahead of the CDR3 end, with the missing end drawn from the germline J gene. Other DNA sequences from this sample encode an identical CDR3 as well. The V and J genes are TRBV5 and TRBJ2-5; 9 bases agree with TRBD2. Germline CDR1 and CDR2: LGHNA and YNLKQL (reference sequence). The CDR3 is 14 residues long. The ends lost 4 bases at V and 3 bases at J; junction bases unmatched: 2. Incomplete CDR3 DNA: TGTGCCAGCAGCCCGGGACTGGGTCAAGAC. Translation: CASSPGLGQD. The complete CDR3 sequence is CASSPGLGQDTQYF.

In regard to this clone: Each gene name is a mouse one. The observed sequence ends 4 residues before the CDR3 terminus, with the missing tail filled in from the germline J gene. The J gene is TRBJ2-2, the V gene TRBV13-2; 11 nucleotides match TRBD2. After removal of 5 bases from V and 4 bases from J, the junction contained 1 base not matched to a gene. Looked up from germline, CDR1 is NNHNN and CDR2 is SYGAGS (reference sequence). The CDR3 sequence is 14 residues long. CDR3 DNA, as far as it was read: TGTGCCAGCGGACTGGGGGGGCCCACCGGG. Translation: CASGLGGPTG. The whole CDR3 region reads CASGLGGPTGQLYF.

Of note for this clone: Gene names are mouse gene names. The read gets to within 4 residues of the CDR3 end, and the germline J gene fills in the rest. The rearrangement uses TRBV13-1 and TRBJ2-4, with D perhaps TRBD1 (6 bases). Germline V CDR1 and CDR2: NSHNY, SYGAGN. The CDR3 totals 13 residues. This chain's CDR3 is CASSDAGHNTLYF. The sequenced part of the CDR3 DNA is TGTGCCAGCAGTGATGCGGGACACAAC.

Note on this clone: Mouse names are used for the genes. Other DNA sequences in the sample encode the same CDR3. The DNA read from the CDR3 is TGTGCCAGCGGTGATGGAGGGGGCGCGGGCTAT. It encodes CASGDGGGAGY. The full CDR3 reads CASGDGGGAGYEQYF. The chain couples TRBV13-2 to TRBJ2-7, with D tentatively TRBD1 (7 bases). The read ends 4 residues early relative to the CDR3; the germline J gene fills the gap. Germline lookup yields CDR1 NNHNN and CDR2 SYGAGS (reference sequence). The CDR3 covers 15 residues. Trimming cost V 0 bases and J 3 bases, with 13 bases left between them.

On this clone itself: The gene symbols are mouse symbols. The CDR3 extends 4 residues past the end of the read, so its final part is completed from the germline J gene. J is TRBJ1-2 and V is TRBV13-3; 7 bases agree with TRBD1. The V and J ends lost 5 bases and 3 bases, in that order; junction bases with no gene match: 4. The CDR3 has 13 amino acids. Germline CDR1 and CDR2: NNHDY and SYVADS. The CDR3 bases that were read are TGTGCCAGCAGAGGGACAGTGGACTCC. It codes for CASRGTVDS. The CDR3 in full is CASRGTVDSDYTF.

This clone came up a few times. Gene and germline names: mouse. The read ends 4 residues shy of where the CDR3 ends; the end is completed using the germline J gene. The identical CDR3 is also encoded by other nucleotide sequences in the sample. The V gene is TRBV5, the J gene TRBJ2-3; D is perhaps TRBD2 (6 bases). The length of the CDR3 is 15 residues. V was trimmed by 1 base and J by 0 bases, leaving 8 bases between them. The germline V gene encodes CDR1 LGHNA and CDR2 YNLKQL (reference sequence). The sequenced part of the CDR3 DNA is TGTGCCAGCAGCCAAGCTGGGGCTAGTGCAGAA. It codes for CASSQAGASAE. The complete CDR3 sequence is CASSQAGASAETLYF.

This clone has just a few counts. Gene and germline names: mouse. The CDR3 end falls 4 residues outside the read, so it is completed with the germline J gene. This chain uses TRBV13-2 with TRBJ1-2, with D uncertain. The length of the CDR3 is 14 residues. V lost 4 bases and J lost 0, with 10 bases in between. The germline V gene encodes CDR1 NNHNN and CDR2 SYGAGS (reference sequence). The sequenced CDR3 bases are TGTGCCAGCGGTAGTGTAGGTGCAAACTCC. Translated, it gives CASGSVGANS. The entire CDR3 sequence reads CASGSVGANSDYTF.

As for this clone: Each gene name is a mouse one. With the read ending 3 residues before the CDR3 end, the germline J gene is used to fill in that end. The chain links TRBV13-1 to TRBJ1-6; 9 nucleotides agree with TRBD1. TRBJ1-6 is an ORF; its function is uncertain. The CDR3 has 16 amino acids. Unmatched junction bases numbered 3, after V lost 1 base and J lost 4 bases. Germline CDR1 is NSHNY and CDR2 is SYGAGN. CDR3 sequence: CASSDFGQGYNSPLYF. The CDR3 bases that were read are TGTGCCAGCAGTGATTTTGGACAGGGGTATAATTCGCCC.

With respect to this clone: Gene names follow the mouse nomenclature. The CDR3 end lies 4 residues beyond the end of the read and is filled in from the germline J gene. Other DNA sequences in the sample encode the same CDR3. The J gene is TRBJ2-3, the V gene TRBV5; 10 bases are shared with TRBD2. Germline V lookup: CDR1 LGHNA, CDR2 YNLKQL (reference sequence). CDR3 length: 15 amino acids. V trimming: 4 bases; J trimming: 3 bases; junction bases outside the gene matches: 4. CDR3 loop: CASSRLGGGAETLYF. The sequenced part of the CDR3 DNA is TGTGCCAGCAGCCGACTGGGGGGTGGGGCAGAA.

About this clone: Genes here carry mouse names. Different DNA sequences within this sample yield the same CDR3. The part of the CDR3 DNA that was read is TGTGCCAGCAGCTCTAACCAAGAC. Protein sequence: CASSSNQD. The whole CDR3 protein reads CASSSNQDTQYF. The chain uses TRBV13-3 and TRBJ2-5; D remains unclear. The CDR3 is cut off 4 residues early in the read; its end comes from the germline J gene. V was trimmed by 5 bases and J by 0 bases, leaving 4 bases between them. Germline loops: CDR1 NNHDY, CDR2 SYVADS. The CDR3 has 12 residues.

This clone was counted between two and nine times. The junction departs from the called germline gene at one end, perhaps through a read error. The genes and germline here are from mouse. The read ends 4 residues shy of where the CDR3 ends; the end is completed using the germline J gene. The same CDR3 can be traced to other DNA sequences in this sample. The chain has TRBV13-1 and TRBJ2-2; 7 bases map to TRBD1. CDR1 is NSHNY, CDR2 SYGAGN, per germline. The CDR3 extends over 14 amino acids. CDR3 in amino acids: CASSGDRETGQLYF. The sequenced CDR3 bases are TGTGCCAGTAGTGGTGACAGGGAGACCGGG.

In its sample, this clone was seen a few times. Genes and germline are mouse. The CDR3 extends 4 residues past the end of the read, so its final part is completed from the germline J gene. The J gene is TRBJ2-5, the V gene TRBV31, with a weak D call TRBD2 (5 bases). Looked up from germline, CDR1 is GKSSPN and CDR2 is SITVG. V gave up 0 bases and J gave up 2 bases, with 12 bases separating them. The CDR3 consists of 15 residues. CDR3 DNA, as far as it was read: TGTGCCTGGAGTCTCTCCTGGGAGCTCCAAGAC. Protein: CAWSLSWELQD. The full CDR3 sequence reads CAWSLSWELQDTQYF.

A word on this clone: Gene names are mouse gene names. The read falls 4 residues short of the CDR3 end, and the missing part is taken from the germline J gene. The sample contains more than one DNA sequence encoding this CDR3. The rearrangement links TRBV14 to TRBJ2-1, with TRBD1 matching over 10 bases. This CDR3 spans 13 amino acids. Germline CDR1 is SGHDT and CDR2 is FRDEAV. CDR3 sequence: CASSLTGGAEQFF. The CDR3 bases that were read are TGTGCCAGCAGTTTGACAGGGGGCGCT.

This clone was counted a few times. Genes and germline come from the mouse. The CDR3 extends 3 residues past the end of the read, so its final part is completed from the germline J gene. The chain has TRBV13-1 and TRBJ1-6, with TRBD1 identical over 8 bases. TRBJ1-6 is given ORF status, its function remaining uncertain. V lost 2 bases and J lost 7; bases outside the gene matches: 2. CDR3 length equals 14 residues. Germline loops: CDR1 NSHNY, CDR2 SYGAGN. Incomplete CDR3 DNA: TGTGCCAGCAGTGAGAGACAGGGGAATTCGCCC. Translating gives CASSERQGNSP. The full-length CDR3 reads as CASSERQGNSPLYF.

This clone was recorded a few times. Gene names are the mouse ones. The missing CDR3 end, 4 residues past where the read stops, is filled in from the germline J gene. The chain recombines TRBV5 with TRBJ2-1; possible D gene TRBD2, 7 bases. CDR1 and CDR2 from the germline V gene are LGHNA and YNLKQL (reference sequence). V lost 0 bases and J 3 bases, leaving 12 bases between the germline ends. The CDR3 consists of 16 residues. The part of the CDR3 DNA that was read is TGTGCCAGCAGCCAAGACGGGGGGCTGGGCTATGCT. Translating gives CASSQDGGLGYA. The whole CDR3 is CASSQDGGLGYAEQFF.

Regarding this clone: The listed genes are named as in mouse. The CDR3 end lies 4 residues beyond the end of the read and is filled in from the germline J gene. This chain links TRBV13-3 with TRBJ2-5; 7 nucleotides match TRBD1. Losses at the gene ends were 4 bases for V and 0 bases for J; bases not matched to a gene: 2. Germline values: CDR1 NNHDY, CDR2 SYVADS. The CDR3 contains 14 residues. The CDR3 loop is CASSHRGNQDTQYF. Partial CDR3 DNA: TGTGCCAGCAGTCACAGGGGTAACCAAGAC.

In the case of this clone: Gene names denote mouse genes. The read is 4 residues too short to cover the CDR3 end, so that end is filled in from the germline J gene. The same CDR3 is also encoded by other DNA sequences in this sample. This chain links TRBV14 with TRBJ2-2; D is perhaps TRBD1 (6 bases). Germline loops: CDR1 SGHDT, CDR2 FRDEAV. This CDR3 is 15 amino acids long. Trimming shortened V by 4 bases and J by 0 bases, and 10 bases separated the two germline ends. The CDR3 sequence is CASSVRGANTGQLYF. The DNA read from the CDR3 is TGTGCCAGCAGTGTCAGGGGCGCAAACACCGGG.

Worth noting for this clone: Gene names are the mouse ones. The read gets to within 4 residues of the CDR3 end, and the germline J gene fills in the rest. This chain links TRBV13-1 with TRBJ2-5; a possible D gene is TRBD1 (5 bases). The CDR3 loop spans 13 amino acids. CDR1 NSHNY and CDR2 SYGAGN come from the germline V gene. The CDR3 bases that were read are TGTGCCTCCGGGCAGGGTGGGAAAGAC. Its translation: CASGQGGKD. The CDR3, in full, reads CASGQGGKDTQYF.